This T cell receptor beta chain came from a study of beta chain features in type 1 diabetes. Study-level results: Among all four CD4+ subsets, Type 1 diabetes patients had TCRB CDR3s that were moderately but significantly shorter.

Donors underwent one heparinised blood draw, 95 to 150 mL on average. Isolation of CD4+ naive, central memory, regulatory and stem cell-like memory cells was achieved by sorting via CD45RO/CCR7/CD25/CD127/CD95/CD27. This clone was counted between two and nine times. Its specificity is not known. Expressed TCRB transcripts were sequenced after all isolated RNA was converted to cDNA. Profiled with immunoSEQ multiplex PCR; TCRdb holds only in-frame clones, not every one. The table includes 600,000 to 700,000 clones, roughly 12% detected once. The CDR3 runs to 14 residues. The germline V and J ends were trimmed by 5 bases and 2 bases, with 11 bases remaining between them. CDR1 SGHNT and CDR2 YENEEA come from the germline V gene.

The receptor was derived from a young man with type 1 diabetes. Sequencing was performed on naive CD4+ T cells from blood. The gene calls are TRBV11-3 and TRBJ2-3, with D perhaps TRBD1 (6 bases). The CDR3 DNA reads TGTGCCAGCAGCCTCGGACAGTACACAGATACGCAGTATTTT. Its protein is CASSLGQYTDTQYF.